The 30 T cell receptor beta chains presented below share a single source sample, sequenced in a study of blood T cell repertoires in COVID-19. Produced via immunoSEQ multiplex PCR; TCRdb's table is partial and in-frame only. The sample gives 55,000 to 80,000 clones, under 80% of which show up once; around 5.3% is in the top ten. The sample was peripheral blood. These receptor sequences come from a human donor in a cohort sampled during active COVID-19.

The chain couples TRBV30 to TRBJ1-5; D gene ambiguous. Germline CDR1 reads GTSNPN; CDR2 reads SVGIG (reference sequence). V was shortened by 5 bases and J by 3 bases, with 11 bases between the two germline ends. CDR3 size: 13 residues. CDR3 protein: CAWARGDNQPQHF. CDR3 DNA: TGTGCCTGGGCCCGGGGAGACAATCAGCCCCAGCATTTT.

The chain carries TRBV5-5 and TRBJ2-5; tentative D call: TRBD1 (5 bases). The germline V gene encodes CDR1 SGHKS and CDR2 YYEKEE (reference sequence). The CDR3 loop spans 14 amino acids. The V and J ends lost 1 base and 7 bases respectively, with 14 bases between them. The CDR3 DNA sequence: TGTGCCAGCAGCTTGAACGACAGAAGGAGGACCCAGTACTTC. It specifies CASSLNDRRRTQYF.

A note on this clone: Other DNA sequences from this sample encode an identical CDR3 as well. The gene calls are TRBV7-6 and TRBJ2-7; tentatively, D is TRBD2 (6 bases). Germline V gene sequence: CDR1 SGHVS, CDR2 FNYEAQ. Trimming stripped 5 bases from V and 0 bases from J, with 14 bases between. CDR3 length: 15 amino acids. CDR3 protein: CASSPRAGSSYEQYF. The CDR3 region has the DNA TGTGCCAGCAGCCCCCGGGCGGGGAGCTCCTACGAGCAGTACTTC.

V and J are TRBV6-1 and TRBJ2-5; D perhaps matches TRBD2 (6 bases). The V end lost 1 base, the J end lost 5 bases, and 14 bases lay between the germline ends. Germline CDR1 MNHNS, CDR2 SASEGT. The CDR3 extends over 15 amino acids. Here the CDR3 reads CASSEVRGRGETQYF. CDR3 DNA: TGTGCCAGCAGTGAAGTAAGGGGCCGGGGGGAGACCCAGTACTTC.

This clone occurred once. The CDR3 here is CASTDGLRLGATNTEAFF. The CDR3 nucleotides are TGTGCCAGCACCGACGGGCTCAGGCTTGGGGCCACGAACACTGAAGCTTTCTTT. The chain recombines TRBV5-5 with TRBJ1-1, with D possibly TRBD1 on 5 matching bases. CDR1 is SGHKS, CDR2 YYEKEE, per germline (reference sequence). The CDR3 is 18 residues long. Trimming took 6 bases from V and 1 from J, leaving 25 bases between them.

This clone was picked up one time. This chain connects TRBV7-2 to TRBJ1-2; the match to TRBD1 covers 8 bases. V dropped 2 bases and J dropped 4; count of bases not matched to a gene: 9. CDR1 SGHTA and CDR2 FQGNSA come from the germline V gene. The length of the CDR3 is 16 residues. This chain's CDR3 is CASSLHPGQGTYGYTF. The CDR3 DNA follows: TGTGCCAGCAGCTTACACCCCGGACAGGGTACCTATGGCTACACCTTC. Supplemented by reference TRBV7-2 and TRBJ1-2, the full variable domain reads GAGVSQSPSNKVTEKGKDVELRCDPISGHTALYWYRQSLGQGLEFLIYFQGNSAPDKSGLPSDRFSAERTGGSVSTLTIQRTQQEDSAVYLCASSLHPGQGTYGYTFGSGTRLTVV.

This chain joins TRBV19 and TRBJ1-1; the D gene is possibly TRBD1 (5 bases). V was clipped by 5 bases and J by 1 base, with 11 bases between them. Germline V gene data show CDR1 as LNHDA and CDR2 as SQIVND (reference sequence). This CDR3 is 14 amino acids long. This CDR3 is CASSAQGWNTEAFF. The CDR3, as DNA: TGTGCCAGTAGTGCCCAGGGTTGGAACACTGAAGCTTTCTTT.

This clone was counted ten times or more. The V call is TRBV4-3, the J call TRBJ1-2; the D gene is possibly TRBD1 (6 bases). CDR3 size: 13 residues. The germline V gene has CDR1 LGHNA and CDR2 YSLEER. V was shortened by 3 bases and J by 4 bases, with 9 bases between the two germline ends. CDR3: CASSQTGLYGYTF. The DNA of the CDR3 is TGCGCCAGCAGCCAGACAGGACTCTATGGCTACACCTTC.

The rearrangement joins TRBV5-1 to TRBJ2-7; 12 bases align to TRBD1. CDR3 length: 15 residues. V lost 3 bases and J lost 6; bases outside the gene matches: 7. Germline lookup yields CDR1 SGHRS and CDR2 YFSETQ. CDR3 sequence reads: CASSWAGQGAGEQYF. The CDR3 region has the DNA TGCGCCAGCAGCTGGGCGGGACAGGGGGCTGGCGAGCAGTACTTC.

This clone was found a few times. The chain recombines TRBV4-2 with TRBJ1-1; possibly TRBD1 for D (5 bases). V lost 5 bases and J 1 base, leaving 11 bases between the germline ends. The CDR3 runs to 14 residues. Germline lookup yields CDR1 LGHNA and CDR2 YNFKEQ. The CDR3 DNA is TGTGCCAGCAGCTATGGGGGGGGGAACACTGAAGCTTTCTTT. This gives the protein CASSYGGGNTEAFF.

A few counts support this clone. The chain employs TRBV10-3 and TRBJ1-2, with a possible D match to TRBD1 (6 bases). Trimming removed 5 bases at V and 4 bases at J, with 8 bases between. The CDR3 contains 12 residues. Germline V gene sequence: CDR1 ENHRY, CDR2 SYGVKD. CDR3 sequence: CAISLDSYGYTF. CDR3 DNA sequence: TGTGCCATCAGTTTGGACAGCTATGGCTACACCTTC.

In its sample, this clone was seen once. This sequence joins TRBV28 and TRBJ2-7, with D maybe TRBD1 (6 bases). Trimming shortened V by 6 bases and J by 3 bases, and 9 bases separated the two germline ends. Germline CDR1 reads MDHEN; CDR2 reads SYDVKM. The CDR3 is 12 amino acids. CDR3 DNA sequence: TGTGCCAGCAGGGACAGCCTCTACGAGCAGTACTTC. It specifies CASRDSLYEQYF.

V usage is TRBV6-5 and J usage is TRBJ1-3; 8 bases agree with TRBD1. The CDR3 covers 15 residues. The V and J ends lost 6 bases and 2 bases, in that order; junction bases with no gene match: 6. Germline-derived CDR1 and CDR2 are MNHEY and SVGAGI. DNA for the CDR3: TGTGCCAGCAGCTTCAGGGGGCCCGCTGGAAACACCATATATTTT. Protein sequence: CASSFRGPAGNTIYF.

The rearrangement uses TRBV12-3 or TRBV12-4 and TRBJ2-7; D possibly corresponds to TRBD1 (5 bases). Trimming pared 5 bases from V and 4 bases from J, leaving 9 bases between. The CDR3 has 12 amino acids. The DNA for the CDR3 is TGTGCCAGCAGTCCACAGGCGTACGAGCAGTACTTC. Protein sequence: CASSPQAYEQYF.

The chain has TRBV5-5 and TRBJ2-2; possibly TRBD2 for D (5 bases). V shed 4 bases and J shed 3 bases, with 13 bases lying between them. The V gene's germline CDR1 is SGHKS and CDR2 YYEKEE (reference sequence). The CDR3 is 15 amino acids. The CDR3 loop is CASSKGLGDTGELFF. The DNA of the CDR3 is TGTGCCAGCAGCAAGGGCCTCGGGGACACCGGGGAGCTGTTTTTT.

CDR3 bases: TGTGCCAGCAGCCAAGACTGGCCAGCGGGGCTTTCCGAGCAGTACTTC. Residues: CASSQDWPAGLSEQYF. The chain joins TRBV3-1 (or the pseudogene TRBV3-2) to TRBJ2-7; 7 nucleotides agree with TRBD2. Trimming cost V 0 bases and J 6 bases; bases outside gene matches: 11. This CDR3 is built from 16 residues. CDR1 and CDR2 (germline): LGHDT, YNNKEL (reference sequence).

The chain has TRBV12-5 and TRBJ1-2, with a tentative D call TRBD1 (6 bases). This CDR3 region has 17 residues. Germline assignment: CDR1 LGHNT and CDR2 FRNRAP. With 3 bases removed from V and 0 bases from J, the gap between germline ends came to 17 bases. As DNA, the CDR3 is TGTGCTAGTGGTTTTACCCAAGGGGGAAGAGCTAACTATGGCTACACCTTC. Translating gives CASGFTQGGRANYGYTF.

The V gene is TRBV7-8, the J gene TRBJ2-5, with TRBD1 matching 8 bases. The trim removed 3 bases at V and 5 bases at J, leaving 5 bases unmatched. The CDR3 loop spans 14 amino acids. The germline gives CDR1 SGHVS, CDR2 FQNEAQ. CDR3 region: CASSLDTGGETQYF. CDR3 DNA: TGTGCCAGCAGCTTGGATACAGGGGGGGAGACCCAGTACTTC.

The rearrangement links TRBV7-9 to TRBJ1-4; D gene unclear. Trimming removed 1 base from V and 13 bases from J, with 19 bases in between. CDR1 SEHNR and CDR2 FQNEAQ come from the germline V gene (reference sequence). The CDR3 consists of 15 residues. CDR3 in DNA: TGTGCCAGCAGCTTAGACCGAGTCGGGGTTGATGGACTGTTTTTT. As protein: CASSLDRVGVDGLFF.

This chain connects TRBV7-6 to TRBJ1-3; a weak D match, TRBD1 (5 bases). The germline gives CDR1 SGHVS, CDR2 FNYEAQ. Trimming pared 5 bases from V and 4 bases from J, leaving 15 bases between. The CDR3 length is 15 residues. CDR3 DNA sequence: TGTGCCAGCAGCCGCGGACCGGGGGGGGGAAACACCATATATTTT. It encodes CASSRGPGGGNTIYF.

This clone is a singleton in its sample. V and J are TRBV18 and TRBJ2-1; no definite D call. CDR1 is KGHSH and CDR2 is LQKENI in the germline V gene. The CDR3 has 13 residues. V was pared by 5 bases and J by 4 bases, with 9 bases between. CDR3 region: CASSYRDYNEQFF. CDR3 DNA sequence: TGTGCCAGCTCATACAGAGATTACAATGAGCAGTTCTTC.

The rearrangement uses TRBV5-1 and TRBJ1-3; a possible D gene is TRBD1 (6 bases). V gave up 2 bases and J gave up 1 base, with 10 bases separating them. This CDR3 spans 15 amino acids. Germline V lookup: CDR1 SGHRS, CDR2 YFSETQ. The CDR3 DNA is TGCGCCAGCAGCTTATCAACAGGGTCTGGAAACACCATATATTTT. Amino acid sequence: CASSLSTGSGNTIYF.

This clone turned up a few times. The gene calls are TRBV6-6 and TRBJ1-4; 11 nucleotides align to TRBD1. In germline, CDR1 is MNHNY, CDR2 SVGAGI (reference sequence). Losses at the gene ends were 4 bases for V and 8 bases for J; bases not matched to a gene: 9. CDR3 length equals 16 residues. The CDR3 nucleotides read TGTGCCAGCAGTTCGAACACCGGGACAGGGGGGGAAAAACTGTTTTTT. Residues: CASSSNTGTGGEKLFF.

J is TRBJ2-6 and V is TRBV10-3; 9 positions match TRBD1. J gave up 2 bases and V 6 bases, and 11 bases lay outside the gene matches. CDR1 ENHRY and CDR2 SYGVKD come from the germline V gene. The CDR3 runs 18 residues. The DNA of the CDR3 is TGTGCCATCAGAGGGACAGGGACTGGAAGGGCTGGGGCCAACGTCCTGACTTTC. Its translation: CAIRGTGTGRAGANVLTF.

The chain uses TRBV29-1 and TRBJ2-3; tentatively, D is TRBD1 (5 bases). The CDR3 runs to 18 residues. CDR1 is SQVTM and CDR2 is ANQGSEA in the germline V gene. The V end lost 4 bases, the J end lost 5 bases, and 28 bases lay between the germline ends. The CDR3 region is CSVVVTTQKGYRVDTQYF. DNA of the CDR3: TGCAGCGTTGTTGTTACCACGCAGAAGGGGTATCGTGTAGATACGCAGTATTTT.

The chain carries TRBV10-3 and TRBJ1-5; TRBD1 matches at 7 bases. Looked up from germline, CDR1 is ENHRY and CDR2 is SYGVKD. Germline trimming cut 5 bases from V and 5 bases from J; bases unmatched to any gene: 3. CDR3 size: 13 residues. The CDR3 DNA is TGTGCCATCAGTAGCACAGGGGATCAGCCCCAGCATTTT. Its translation is CAISSTGDQPQHF.

This chain joins TRBV6-5 and TRBJ2-7; 9 bases map to TRBD1. The germline gives CDR1 MNHEY, CDR2 SVGAGI. The CDR3 length is 13 residues. V shed 6 bases and J 6 bases; nucleotides not matched to a gene: 6. The CDR3 loop is CASRGDRVLEQYF. The CDR3 region has the DNA TGTGCCAGCAGGGGGGACAGGGTTCTCGAGCAGTACTTC.

This chain uses TRBV7-9 with TRBJ2-3; D is possibly TRBD2 (7 bases). Deletions cut 5 bases from V and 0 bases from J, with 24 bases between. Looked up from germline, CDR1 is SEHNR and CDR2 is FQNEAQ (reference sequence). The CDR3 contains 19 residues. CDR3 nucleotide sequence: TGTGCCAGCAGCACACCCCGTAGGGGCGGGGGCCCGAGCACAGATACGCAGTATTTT. It translates to CASSTPRRGGGPSTDTQYF. The full variable domain, its missing parts supplied by reference TRBV7-9 and TRBJ2-3, is DTGVSQNPRHKITKRGQNVTFRCDPISEHNRLYWYRQTLGQGPEFLTYFQNEAQLEKSRLLSDRFSAERPKGSFSTLEIQRTEQGDSAMYLCASSTPRRGGGPSTDTQYFGPGTRLTVL.

The chain couples TRBV10-1 to TRBJ2-5, with D unclear. Germline lookup yields CDR1 WNHNN and CDR2 SYGVQD (reference sequence). This CDR3 region has 15 residues. Trimming took 0 bases from V and 4 from J, leaving 12 bases between them. The CDR3 sequence: CASSESPETGETQYF. The CDR3 region has the DNA TGCGCCAGCAGTGAGTCGCCCGAAACGGGAGAGACCCAGTACTTC.

This chain connects TRBV2 to TRBJ2-5; TRBD2 matches 12 bases. After removal of 5 bases from V and 0 bases from J, the junction contained 4 bases not matched to a gene. This CDR3 comprises 16 residues. Germline V gives CDR1 SNHLY, CDR2 FYNNEI. DNA of the CDR3: TGTGCCAGCAGTTCAGGACTAGCGGGGAACCAAGAGACCCAGTACTTC. Translation: CASSSGLAGNQETQYF.